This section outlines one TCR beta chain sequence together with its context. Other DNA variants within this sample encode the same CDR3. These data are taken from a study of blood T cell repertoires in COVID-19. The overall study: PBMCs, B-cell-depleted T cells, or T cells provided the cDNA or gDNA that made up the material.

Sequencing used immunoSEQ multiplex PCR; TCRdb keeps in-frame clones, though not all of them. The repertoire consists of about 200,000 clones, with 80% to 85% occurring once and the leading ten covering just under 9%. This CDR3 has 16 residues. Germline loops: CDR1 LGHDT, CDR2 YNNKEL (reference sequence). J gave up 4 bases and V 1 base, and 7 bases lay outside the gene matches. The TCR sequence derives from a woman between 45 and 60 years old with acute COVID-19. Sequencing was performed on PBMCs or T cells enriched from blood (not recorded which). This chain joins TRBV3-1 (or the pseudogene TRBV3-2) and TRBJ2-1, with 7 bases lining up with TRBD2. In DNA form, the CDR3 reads TGTGCCAGCAGCCAAGGCCTCGGGGGGAGGTACAATGAGCAGTTCTTC. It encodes CASSQGLGGRYNEQFF.